Each of the 9 T cell receptor beta chains below was sequenced from the same sample in a study of PD-L1 blockade in urothelial cancer. Time point of the sample: pretreatment peripheral blood. Using immunoSEQ multiplex PCR, the repertoire was profiled, and TCRdb retains in-frame clones only, with some absent. Among around 43,000 clones, 70% to 90% were seen once, and the ten largest hold 25%. This sample comprised PBMCs, obtained around atezolizumab (anti-PD-L1) treatment. The receptors derive from a donor over 35 with urothelial cancer.

The rearrangement links TRBV7-6 to TRBJ2-3, with 10 bases that match TRBD2. Germline CDR1 reads SGHVS; CDR2 reads FNYEAQ. J was trimmed by 10 bases and V by 1 base; bases with no gene match: 8. The CDR3 has 15 residues. CDR3 sequence reads: CASSLDLAGVGAQYF. CDR3 DNA sequence: TGTGCCAGCAGCTTAGATCTAGCGGGAGTAGGTGCGCAGTATTTT.

The chain recombines TRBV28 with TRBJ2-2, with a possible D match to TRBD1 (5 bases). CDR1 and CDR2 from the germline V gene are MDHEN and SYDVKM. The ends were cut back, 8 bases at V and 6 bases at J, with 19 bases in the middle. The CDR3 runs to 15 residues. The CDR3 spells CASPAWTPRPGELFF. CDR3 nucleotides: TGTGCCAGCCCCGCCTGGACACCACGCCCCGGGGAGCTGTTTTTT. The full variable domain, rest sourced from reference TRBV28 and TRBJ2-2, is DVKVTQSSRYLVKRTGEKVFLECVQDMDHENMFWYRQDPGLGLRLIYFSYDVKMKEKGDIPEGYSVSREKKERFSLILESASTNQTSMYLCASPAWTPRPGELFFGEGSRLTVL.

The rearrangement uses TRBV29-1 and TRBJ2-1, with a possible D match to TRBD2 (6 bases). Trimming left V 7 bases short and J 6 bases short, with 13 bases between. The CDR3 loop spans 12 amino acids. The germline V gene encodes CDR1 SQVTM and CDR2 ANQGSEA. The CDR3 loop reads CSAPLGGNEQFF. The CDR3 nucleotides read TGCAGCGCCCCTTTGGGGGGCAATGAGCAGTTCTTC.

The chain is built from TRBV7-2 and TRBJ1-3; tentative D call: TRBD1 (6 bases). Germline V gene sequence: CDR1 SGHTA, CDR2 FQGNSA. The V gene lost 1 base and the J gene lost 3 bases, with 13 bases spanning the gap. This CDR3 spans 16 amino acids. CDR3 nucleotides: TGTGCCAGCAGCTTAGACACGACAGGTCGTGGAAACACCATATATTTT. Translating it yields CASSLDTTGRGNTIYF.

V is TRBV2 and J is TRBJ1-2, with a weak D call TRBD1 (5 bases). Looked up from germline, CDR1 is SNHLY and CDR2 is FYNNEI. The CDR3 is 15 residues long. V was clipped by 4 bases and J by 0 bases, with 12 bases between them. The CDR3 is CASSGGDGANYGYTF. The CDR3 DNA is TGTGCCAGCAGTGGGGGGGACGGCGCTAACTATGGCTACACCTTC.

The chain couples TRBV7-8 to TRBJ2-2; tentative D call: TRBD1 (5 bases). Germline V CDR1 and CDR2: SGHVS, FQNEAQ. Trimming stripped 5 bases from V and 4 bases from J, with 14 bases between. The CDR3 has 15 amino acids. Written as DNA, the CDR3 is TGTGCCAGCAGCCCATATCCAGGGCCCACCGGGGAGCTGTTTTTT. Amino acid sequence: CASSPYPGPTGELFF.

V usage is TRBV4-1 and J usage is TRBJ1-5, with D possibly being TRBD1 (5 bases). This CDR3 comprises 14 residues. V lost 1 base and J 9 bases, leaving 13 bases between the germline ends. Germline V gene sequence: CDR1 MGHRA, CDR2 YSYEKL. In DNA, the CDR3 is TGCGCCAGCAGCCAAGGGGGGGAGAGACGGCCCCAGCATTTT. It translates to CASSQGGERRPQHF.

The chain is built from TRBV7-3 and TRBJ1-2; TRBD1 might be the D (5 bases). CDR3 length: 14 amino acids. Trimming took off 2 bases at V and 8 bases at J, with 15 bases between the two ends. CDR1 and CDR2 (germline): SGHTA, FQGTGA. The CDR3 coding sequence is TGTGCCAGCAGCTTATACGGGGGGTCTCGCGGCTACACCTTC. It encodes CASSLYGGSRGYTF.

The chain uses TRBV30 and TRBJ1-3; D gene ambiguous. The CDR3 is 14 residues long. The germline V gene encodes CDR1 GTSNPN and CDR2 SVGIG (reference sequence). Trimming left V 3 bases short and J 1 base short, with 10 bases between. The CDR3 loop reads CAWRNPGSGNTIYF. In DNA, the CDR3 is TGTGCCTGGAGGAACCCGGGTTCTGGAAACACCATATATTTT.